This T cell receptor beta chain is from a study of T cells in Graves' hyperthyroidism and ophthalmopathy. The CDR3 regions of TCR beta were amplified from RNA transcripts. Initially, a first-round RT-PCR of the TCR CDR3 employed the HTBI primer set. TCRdb ran MiXCR on the multiplex PCR reads and lists one entry per CDR3 protein. This sample has about 420,000 distinct CDR3 sequences, with roughly 13% found just once. In its sample, this clonotype was seen many times. Absence of ophthalmopathy progression within 18 months defined stable Graves' hyperthyroidism. The V and J ends lost 5 bases and 5 bases, in that order; junction bases with no gene match: 3. This CDR3 comprises 13 residues. Germline values: CDR1 MDHEN, CDR2 SYDVKM.

The sample consisted of blood. This chain links TRBV28 with TRBJ2-5, with TRBD1 identical over 9 bases. The sequence came from a woman between 18 and 30 years old with Graves' hyperthyroidism. CDR3 sequence (DNA): TGTGCCAGCAGTACCGACAGGGGGGAGACCCAGTACTTC. Translated, it gives CASSTDRGETQYF. Combining the CDR3 with reference TRBV28 and TRBJ2-5 gives the whole variable domain DVKVTQSSRYLVKRTGEKVFLECVQDMDHENMFWYRQDPGLGLRLIYFSYDVKMKEKGDIPEGYSVSREKKERFSLILESASTNQTSMYLCASSTDRGETQYFGPGTRLLVL.